This section outlines one T cell receptor beta chain sequence together with its context. The clone's antigen remains unknown. The input lacks base qualities; no much larger clone sits a single base away. Trimming at the junction amounts to 0 bases on V and 1 base on J, and the germline ends lie 4 bases apart. Sequences SGDLS (CDR1) and YYNGEE (CDR2) are obtained from the germline V gene. The CDR3 goes from the cysteine to the phenylalanine over 13 residues. Solely the CDR3 DNA is kept, with 39 bases framed from the first base. Single viable CD3+CD4+CD8-CD45RO+ cells were sorted as memory CD4+ T cells on a FACSAria II. CMV serostatus was determined with a Roche Elecsys assay detecting serum IgG against CMV pp150, pp28, p38 and p52. After thawing, total CD4+ T cells were enriched by positive selection with CD4 magnetic microbeads. The samples came from a different study that was designed specifically to examine the CD4+ T cell memory repertoire. Peripheral blood mononuclear cells were isolated and cryopreserved following standard operating procedures; serum was stored at -80 °C. Staining used CD3-PerCP (BW264/56), CD4-APC (RPA-T4), CD45RO-PE (UCHT1) and CD8-Pacific Orange (3B5) antibodies, with Sytox blue excluding non-viable cells.

Genomic DNA was extracted from sorted cells with the Quick-DNA Microprep Kit. Amplification of TCRbeta DNA was done with the immunoSEQ hsTCRbeta kit, following the protocol from the manufacturer. An Illumina MiSeq instrument was used to sequence the TCRbeta libraries. On the study's bioinformatics: Following removal of out-of-frame sequences, 2 million to 2.5 million distinct TCRbeta sequences were retained, with an average of around 70,000 per individual. Each individual was scored using the number of 150 to 200 previously reported CMV-associated TCRbeta sequences that the individual carried and the total number of productive distinct TCRbeta sequences. A beta-binomial model was reimplemented in Python, and scikit-learn random forests with default parameters were trained on US cohort data. On the Belgian cohort, classifier performance was reported as the median AUC, along with percentile confidence intervals, across 10,000 bootstrap iterations. The source is immuneACCESS, and TCRdb retained only in-frame sequences with V and J called. Part of the clones is not carried over; for the studies checked, unresolved V genes explain less than half of this, and the remainder is unexplained. V and J calls and clone size are those listed in that table; D and trimming were worked out from the DNA. Here the sample has approximately 26,000 clones; approximately 72% occur a single time. The ten largest make up over 0.6% of the sample.

This sample stems from a study of memory CD4+ T cells and cytomegalovirus serostatus (dated by TCRdb to between 2019 and 2020). For the study in its entirety: The cohort comprised about 33 healthy Belgian adults, 9 CMV seropositive and around 25 CMV seronegative. To replicate a published TCR-based CMV serostatus classifier, the study sequenced CD4+ memory TCRbeta repertoires from a Belgian cohort whose cytomegalovirus serostatus was known. Overall study results and their limits: The results were interpreted as suggesting that the CMV-associated TCR signature is largely present in the CD4+ memory repertoire. Only CD4+CD45RO+ memory cells were sequenced, unlike the original study, which covered naive and memory CD4+ and CD8+ populations. CMV serostatus prediction reached a median bootstrapped AUC of about 0.94 with the original framework and 0.75 to 0.92 with a US-trained random forest. On the Belgian cohort, the classifier based on the original framework reached a median bootstrapped AUC of roughly 0.94, with a 95% CI of 0.76-1.00. Among the roughly 160 previously reported CMV-associated TCRbeta sequences, 67 showed up in the CD4+ memory repertoires, with each one found in between one and five individuals.

Input material: memory CD4+ T cells from blood. The chain was built from TRBV9 and TRBJ1-1, with the D gene too uncertain to name. This sequence was found in an adult in good health and CMV-seronegative. The nucleotide sequence reads as follows: TGTGCCAGCAGCGTAGGCCCGAACACTGAAGCTTTCTTT. Its translation is CASSVGPNTEAFF.